The sequence of this T cell receptor (beta chain) was determined in a study of graft-versus-host responses after intestinal transplantation. CDR1 is SGHTA and CDR2 is FQGNSA in the germline V gene. V gave up 0 bases and J gave up 9 bases; unmatched junction bases: 2. This CDR3 has 14 residues. Some clones are missing from TCRdb's copy, which holds only in-frame ones; the method was immunoSEQ multiplex PCR. Altogether roughly 15,000 clones are present, roughly 35% being singletons, with the ten largest covering around 1.1%. This clone was seen a few times. The plating included around 200,000 irradiated, violet-dye-labeled stimulator cells together with around 200,000 CFSE-labeled responder cells. CD4 and CD8 responders that proliferated in the reaction were FACS-sorted.

The J gene is TRBJ1-6, the V gene TRBV7-2; 7 bases match TRBD1. The material sequenced was alloreactive CD4+ T cells from a mixed lymphocyte reaction culture, taken before intestinal transplant. Indicated subset: CFSE-low proliferating T cells sorted from approximately 6-day pre-transplant mixed lymphocyte reaction (GvH or HvG direction). The clonotype comes from a human patient who received an intestinal transplant. The chain's CDR3 is CASSLAAGGSPLHF. The DNA for the CDR3 is TGTGCCAGCAGCTTAGCCGCAGGGGGTTCACCCCTCCACTTT.